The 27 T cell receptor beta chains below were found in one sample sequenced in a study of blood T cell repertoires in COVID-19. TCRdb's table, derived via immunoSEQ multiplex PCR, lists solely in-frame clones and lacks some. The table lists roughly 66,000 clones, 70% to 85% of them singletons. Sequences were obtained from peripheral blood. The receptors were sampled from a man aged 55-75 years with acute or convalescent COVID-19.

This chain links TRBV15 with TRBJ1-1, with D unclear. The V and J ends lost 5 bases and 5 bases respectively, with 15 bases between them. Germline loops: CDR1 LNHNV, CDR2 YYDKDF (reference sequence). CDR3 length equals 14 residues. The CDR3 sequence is CATSRGRQVTEAFF. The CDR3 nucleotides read TGTGCCACCAGCCGCGGGCGGCAGGTTACTGAAGCTTTCTTT.

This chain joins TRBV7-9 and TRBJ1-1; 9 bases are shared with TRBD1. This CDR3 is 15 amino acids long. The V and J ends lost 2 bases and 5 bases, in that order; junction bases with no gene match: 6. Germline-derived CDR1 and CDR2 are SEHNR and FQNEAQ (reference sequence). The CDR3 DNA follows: TGTGCCAGCAGCTTAAGTGACAGGGGGACGACTGAAGCTTTCTTT. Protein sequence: CASSLSDRGTTEAFF.

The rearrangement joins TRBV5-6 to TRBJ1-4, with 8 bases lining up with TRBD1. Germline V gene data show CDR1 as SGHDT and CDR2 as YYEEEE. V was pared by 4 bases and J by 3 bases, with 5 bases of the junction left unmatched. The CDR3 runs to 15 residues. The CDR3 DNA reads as TGTGCCAGCAGCCAGGACAGGGCGGCTAATGAAAAACTGTTTTTT. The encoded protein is CASSQDRAANEKLFF.

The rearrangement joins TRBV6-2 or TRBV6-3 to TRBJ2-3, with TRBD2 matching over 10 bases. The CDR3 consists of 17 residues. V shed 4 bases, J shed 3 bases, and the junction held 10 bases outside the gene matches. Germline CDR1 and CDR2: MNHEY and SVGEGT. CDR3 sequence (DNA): TGTGCCAGCAGTTCTAGGCTAGCGGGGGTGGGTACAGATACGCAGTATTTT. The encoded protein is CASSSRLAGVGTDTQYF.

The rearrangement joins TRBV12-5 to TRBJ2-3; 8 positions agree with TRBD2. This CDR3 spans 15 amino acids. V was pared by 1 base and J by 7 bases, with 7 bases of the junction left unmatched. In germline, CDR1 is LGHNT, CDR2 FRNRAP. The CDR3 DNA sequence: TGTGCTAGTGGTTTGGGGGGTAGCGGGGACCATACGCAGTATTTT. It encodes CASGLGGSGDHTQYF.

In nucleotides, the CDR3 is TGTGCCACCAGCAGAGAGGTCAGGAGGGACACCATATATTTT. It codes for CATSREVRRDTIYF. The rearrangement joins TRBV15 to TRBJ1-3; D uncertain. The germline V gene encodes CDR1 LNHNV and CDR2 YYDKDF (reference sequence). The V gene lost 0 bases and the J gene lost 8 bases, with 11 bases spanning the gap. This CDR3 is 14 amino acids long. The complete variable domain, with remaining parts taken from reference TRBV15 and TRBJ1-3, reads DAMVIQNPRYQVTQFGKPVTLSCSQTLNHNVMYWYQQKSSQAPKLLFHYYDKDFNNEADTPDNFQSRRPNTSFCFLDIRSPGLGDTAMYLCATSREVRRDTIYFGEGSWLTVV.

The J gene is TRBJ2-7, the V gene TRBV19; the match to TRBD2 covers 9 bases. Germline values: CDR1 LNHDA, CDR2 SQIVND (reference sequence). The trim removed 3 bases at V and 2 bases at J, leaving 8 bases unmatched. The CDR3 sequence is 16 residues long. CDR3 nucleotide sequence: TGTGCCAGTAGTATGGGCCCTAGCGGGGATCCCTACGAGCAGTACTTC. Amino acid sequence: CASSMGPSGDPYEQYF.

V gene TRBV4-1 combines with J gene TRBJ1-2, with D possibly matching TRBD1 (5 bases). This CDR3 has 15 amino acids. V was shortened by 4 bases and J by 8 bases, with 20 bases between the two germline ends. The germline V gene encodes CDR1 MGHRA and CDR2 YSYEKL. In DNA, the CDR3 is TGCGCCAGCAGCCGCCTCCCACGGGGGGGGAAAGGCTACACCTTC. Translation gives CASSRLPRGGKGYTF.

CDR3 sequence reads: CASSLDGINVLTF. The DNA of the CDR3 is TGTGCCAGCAGCTTAGACGGGATCAACGTCCTGACTTTC. The rearrangement uses TRBV11-2 and TRBJ2-6; a possible D gene is TRBD2 (5 bases). This CDR3 contains 13 residues. Germline V CDR1 and CDR2: SGHAT, FQNNGV. Trimming cost V 0 bases and J 9 bases, with 6 bases left between them.

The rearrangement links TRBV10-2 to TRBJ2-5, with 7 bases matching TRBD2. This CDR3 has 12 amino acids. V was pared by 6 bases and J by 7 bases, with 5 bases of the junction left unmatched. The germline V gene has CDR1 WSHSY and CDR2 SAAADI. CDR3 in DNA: TGCGCCAGCAGCGTGGGGGGGGTGACCCAGTACTTC. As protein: CASSVGGVTQYF.

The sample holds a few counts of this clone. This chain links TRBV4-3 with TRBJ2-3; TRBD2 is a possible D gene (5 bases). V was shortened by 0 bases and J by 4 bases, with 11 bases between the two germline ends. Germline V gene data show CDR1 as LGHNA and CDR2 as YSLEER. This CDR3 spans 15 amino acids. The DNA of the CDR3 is TGCGCCAGCAGCCAAGACTCGACTATAGCAGATACGCAGTATTTT. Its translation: CASSQDSTIADTQYF.

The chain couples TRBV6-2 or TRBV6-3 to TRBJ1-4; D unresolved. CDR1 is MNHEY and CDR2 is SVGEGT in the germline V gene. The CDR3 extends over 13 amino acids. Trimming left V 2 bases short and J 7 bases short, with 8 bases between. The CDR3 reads CASSYELGEKLFF. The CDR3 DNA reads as TGTGCCAGCAGTTACGAGCTCGGTGAAAAACTGTTTTTT.

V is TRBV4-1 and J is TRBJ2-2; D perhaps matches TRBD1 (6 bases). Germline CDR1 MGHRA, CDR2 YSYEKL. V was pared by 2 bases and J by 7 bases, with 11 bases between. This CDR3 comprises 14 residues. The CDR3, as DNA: TGCGCCAGCAGCCAAAACAGGGTCGGCGGGGAGCTGTTTTTT. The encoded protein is CASSQNRVGGELFF.

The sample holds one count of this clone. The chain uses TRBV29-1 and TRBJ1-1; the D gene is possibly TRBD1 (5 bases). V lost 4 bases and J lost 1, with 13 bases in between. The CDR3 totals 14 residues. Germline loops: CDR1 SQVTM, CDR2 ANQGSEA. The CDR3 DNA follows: TGCAGCGTTGCAGAGGGACTTTCGAACACTGAAGCTTTCTTT. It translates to CSVAEGLSNTEAFF.

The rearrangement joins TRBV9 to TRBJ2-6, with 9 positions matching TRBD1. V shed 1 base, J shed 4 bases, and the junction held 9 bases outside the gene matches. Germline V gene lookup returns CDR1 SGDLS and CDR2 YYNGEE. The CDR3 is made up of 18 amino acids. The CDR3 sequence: CASSVWGQGQGGANVLTF. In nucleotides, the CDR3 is TGTGCCAGCAGCGTATGGGGACAGGGCCAGGGAGGGGCCAACGTCCTGACTTTC.

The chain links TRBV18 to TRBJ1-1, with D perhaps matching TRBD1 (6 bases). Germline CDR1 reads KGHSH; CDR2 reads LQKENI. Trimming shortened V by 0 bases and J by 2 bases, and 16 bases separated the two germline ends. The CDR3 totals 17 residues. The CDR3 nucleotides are TGTGCCAGCTCACCACCGATGGCAGGGGCGGCAAACACTGAAGCTTTCTTT. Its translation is CASSPPMAGAANTEAFF.

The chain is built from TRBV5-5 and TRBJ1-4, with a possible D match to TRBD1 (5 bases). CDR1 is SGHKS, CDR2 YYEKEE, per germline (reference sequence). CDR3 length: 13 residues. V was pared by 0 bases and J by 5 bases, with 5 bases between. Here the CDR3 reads CASSLEGNEKLFF. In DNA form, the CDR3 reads TGTGCCAGCAGCTTGGAGGGGAATGAAAAACTGTTTTTT. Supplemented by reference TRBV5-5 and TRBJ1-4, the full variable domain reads DAGVTQSPTHLIKTRGQQVTLRCSPISGHKSVSWYQQVLGQGPQFIFQYYEKEERGRGNFPDRFSARQFPNYSSELNVNALLLGDSALYLCASSLEGNEKLFFGSGTQLSVL.

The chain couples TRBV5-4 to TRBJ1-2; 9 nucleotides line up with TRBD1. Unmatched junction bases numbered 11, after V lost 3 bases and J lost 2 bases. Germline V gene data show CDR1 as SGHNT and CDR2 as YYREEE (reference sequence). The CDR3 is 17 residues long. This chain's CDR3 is CASSSTGTGYPNYGYTF. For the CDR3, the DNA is TGTGCCAGCAGCTCTACCGGGACAGGGTACCCAAACTATGGCTACACCTTC.

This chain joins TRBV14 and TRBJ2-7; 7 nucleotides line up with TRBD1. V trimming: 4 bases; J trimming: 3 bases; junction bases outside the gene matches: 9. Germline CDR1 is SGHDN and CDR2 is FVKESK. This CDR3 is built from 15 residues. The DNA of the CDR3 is TGTGCCAGCAGCCCTCGGACAGGCGGCTACTACGAGCAGTACTTC. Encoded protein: CASSPRTGGYYEQYF.

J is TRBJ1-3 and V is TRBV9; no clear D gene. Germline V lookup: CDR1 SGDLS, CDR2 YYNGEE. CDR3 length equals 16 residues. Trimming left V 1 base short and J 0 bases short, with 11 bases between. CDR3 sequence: CASSVSGTNSGNTIYF. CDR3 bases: TGTGCCAGCAGCGTATCCGGAACTAACTCTGGAAACACCATATATTTT. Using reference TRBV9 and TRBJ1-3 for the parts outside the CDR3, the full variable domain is DSGVTQTPKHLITATGQRVTLRCSPRSGDLSVYWYQQSLDQGLQFLIQYYNGEERAKGNILERFSAQQFPDLHSELNLSSLELGDSALYFCASSVSGTNSGNTIYFGEGSWLTVV.

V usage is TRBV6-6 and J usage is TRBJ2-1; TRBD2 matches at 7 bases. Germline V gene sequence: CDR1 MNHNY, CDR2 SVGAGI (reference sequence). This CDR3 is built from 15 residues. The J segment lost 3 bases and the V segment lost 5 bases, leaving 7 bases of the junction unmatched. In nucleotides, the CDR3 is TGTGCCAGCAGTCCGACAGCGGGGCACTACAATGAGCAGTTCTTC. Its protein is CASSPTAGHYNEQFF.

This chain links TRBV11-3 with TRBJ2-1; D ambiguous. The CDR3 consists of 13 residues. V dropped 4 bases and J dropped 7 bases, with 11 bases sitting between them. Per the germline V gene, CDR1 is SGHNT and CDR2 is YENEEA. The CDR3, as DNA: TGTGCCAGCAGCTCGTTGGGCTGGAATGAGCAGTTCTTC. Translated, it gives CASSSLGWNEQFF. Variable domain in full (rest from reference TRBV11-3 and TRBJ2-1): EAGVVQSPRYKIIEKKQPVAFWCNPISGHNTLYWYLQNLGQGPELLIRYENEEAVDDSQLPKDRFSAERLKGVDSTLKIQPAELGDSAVYLCASSSLGWNEQFFGPGTRLTVL.

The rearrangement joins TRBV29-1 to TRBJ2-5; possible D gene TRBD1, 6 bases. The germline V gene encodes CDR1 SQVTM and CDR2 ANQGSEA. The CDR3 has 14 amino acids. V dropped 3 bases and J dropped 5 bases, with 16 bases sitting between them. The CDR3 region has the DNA TGCAGCGTTGATCCCCCCTACAGGGAGGAGACCCAGTACTTC. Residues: CSVDPPYREETQYF.

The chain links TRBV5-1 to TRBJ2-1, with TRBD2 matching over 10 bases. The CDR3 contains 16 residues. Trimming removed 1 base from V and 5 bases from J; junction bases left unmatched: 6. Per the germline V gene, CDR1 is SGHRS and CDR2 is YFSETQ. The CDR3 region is CASSLSLAGVNNEQFF. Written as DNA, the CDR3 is TGCGCCAGCAGCTTGTCCCTAGCGGGGGTTAACAATGAGCAGTTCTTC. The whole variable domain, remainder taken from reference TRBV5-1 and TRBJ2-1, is KAGVTQTPRYLIKTRGQQVTLSCSPISGHRSVSWYQQTPGQGLQFLFEYFSETQRNKGNFPGRFSGRQFSNSRSEMNVSTLELGDSALYLCASSLSLAGVNNEQFFGPGTRLTVL.

The CDR3 reads CASGSQGNEKLFF. The CDR3, as DNA: TGTGCCAGCGGCTCCCAGGGTAATGAAAAACTGTTTTTT. The chain is built from TRBV12-3 or TRBV12-4 and TRBJ1-4; tentatively, D is TRBD1 (5 bases). The ends were cut back, 8 bases at V and 4 bases at J, with 11 bases in the middle. This CDR3 contains 13 residues.

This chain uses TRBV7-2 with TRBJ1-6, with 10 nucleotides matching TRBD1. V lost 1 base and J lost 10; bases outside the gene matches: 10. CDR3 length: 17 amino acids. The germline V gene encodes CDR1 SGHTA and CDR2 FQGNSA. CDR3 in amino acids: CASSLEGAGQGPSPLHF. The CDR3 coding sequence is TGTGCCAGCAGCTTAGAGGGGGCGGGACAGGGGCCCTCACCCCTCCACTTT.

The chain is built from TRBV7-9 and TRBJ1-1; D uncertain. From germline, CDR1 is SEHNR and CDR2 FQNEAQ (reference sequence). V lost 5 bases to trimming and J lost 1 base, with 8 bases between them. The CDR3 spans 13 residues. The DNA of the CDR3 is TGTGCCAGCAGCCCCGCGGAGAACACTGAAGCTTTCTTT. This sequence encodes CASSPAENTEAFF.